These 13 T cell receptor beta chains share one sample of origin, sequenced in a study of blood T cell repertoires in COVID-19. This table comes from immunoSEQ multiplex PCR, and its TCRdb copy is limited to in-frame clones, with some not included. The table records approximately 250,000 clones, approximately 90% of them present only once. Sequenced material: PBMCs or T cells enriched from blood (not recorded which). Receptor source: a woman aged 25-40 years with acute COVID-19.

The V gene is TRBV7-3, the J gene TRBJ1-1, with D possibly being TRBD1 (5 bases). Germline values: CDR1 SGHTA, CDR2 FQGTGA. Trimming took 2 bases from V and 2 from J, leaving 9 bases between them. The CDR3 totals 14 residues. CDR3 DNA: TGTGCCAGCAGCTTATACGACAGAAACACTGAAGCTTTCTTT. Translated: CASSLYDRNTEAFF.

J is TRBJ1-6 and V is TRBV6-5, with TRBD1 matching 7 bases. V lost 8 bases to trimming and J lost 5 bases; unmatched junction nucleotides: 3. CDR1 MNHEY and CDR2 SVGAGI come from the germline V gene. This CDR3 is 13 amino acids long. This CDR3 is CASDDRDNSPLHF. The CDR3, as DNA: TGTGCCAGCGACGACAGGGATAATTCACCCCTCCACTTT.

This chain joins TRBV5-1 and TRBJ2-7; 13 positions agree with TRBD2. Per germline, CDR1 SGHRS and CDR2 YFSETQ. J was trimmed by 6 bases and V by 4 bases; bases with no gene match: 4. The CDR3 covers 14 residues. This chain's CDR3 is CASSTGTSGVEQYF. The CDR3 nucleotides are TGCGCCAGCAGCACCGGGACTAGCGGGGTCGAGCAGTACTTC.

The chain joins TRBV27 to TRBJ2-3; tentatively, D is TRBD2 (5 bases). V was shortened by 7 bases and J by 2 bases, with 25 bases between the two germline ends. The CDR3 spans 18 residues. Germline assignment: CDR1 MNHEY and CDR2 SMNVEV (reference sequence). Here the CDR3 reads CASTRKDVEGRATDTQYF. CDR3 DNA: TGTGCCAGCACCCGGAAAGACGTAGAGGGCCGGGCCACAGATACGCAGTATTTT.

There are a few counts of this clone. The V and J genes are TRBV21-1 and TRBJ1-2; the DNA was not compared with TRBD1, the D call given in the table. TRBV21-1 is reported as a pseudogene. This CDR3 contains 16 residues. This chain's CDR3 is CASSFGTARGNYGYTF. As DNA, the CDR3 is TGTGCCAGCAGCTTCGGGACAGCTCGTGGGAACTATGGCTACACCTTC.

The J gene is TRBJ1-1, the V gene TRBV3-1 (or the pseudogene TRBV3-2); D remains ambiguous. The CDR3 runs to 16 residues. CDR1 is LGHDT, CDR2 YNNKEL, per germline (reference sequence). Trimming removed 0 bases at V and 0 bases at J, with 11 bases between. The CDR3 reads CASSQEGRVLNTEAFF. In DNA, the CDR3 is TGTGCCAGCAGCCAAGAGGGGAGGGTATTGAACACTGAAGCTTTCTTT.

CDR3 sequence: CASSVGQGSTGELFF. CDR3 sequence (DNA): TGTGCCAGCAGCGTAGGACAGGGTTCGACCGGGGAGCTGTTTTTT. The V call is TRBV9, the J call TRBJ2-2; 7 bases agree with TRBD1. The V gene's germline CDR1 is SGDLS and CDR2 YYNGEE. There are 15 residues in the CDR3. J was trimmed by 5 bases and V by 0 bases; bases with no gene match: 4.

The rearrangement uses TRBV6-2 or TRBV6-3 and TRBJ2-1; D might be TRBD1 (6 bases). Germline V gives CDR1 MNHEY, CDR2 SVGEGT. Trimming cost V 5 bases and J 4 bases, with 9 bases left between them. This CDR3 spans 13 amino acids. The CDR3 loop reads CASSGTNYNEQFF. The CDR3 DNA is TGTGCCAGCAGTGGGACAAATTACAATGAGCAGTTCTTC.

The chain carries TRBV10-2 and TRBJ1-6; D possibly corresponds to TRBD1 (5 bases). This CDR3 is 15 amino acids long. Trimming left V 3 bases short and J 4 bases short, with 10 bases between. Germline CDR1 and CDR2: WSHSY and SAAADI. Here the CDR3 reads CASSDADIYNSPLHF. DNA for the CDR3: TGCGCCAGCAGTGACGCGGACATTTATAATTCACCCCTCCACTTT.

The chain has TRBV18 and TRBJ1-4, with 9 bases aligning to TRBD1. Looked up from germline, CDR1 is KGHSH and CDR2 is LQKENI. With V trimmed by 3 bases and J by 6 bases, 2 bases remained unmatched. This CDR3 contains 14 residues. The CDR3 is CASSPWTGDEKLFF. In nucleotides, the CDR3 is TGTGCCAGCTCACCGTGGACAGGGGATGAAAAACTGTTTTTT. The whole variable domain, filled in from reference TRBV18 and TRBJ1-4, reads NAGVMQNPRHLVRRRGQEARLRCSPMKGHSHVYWYRQLPEEGLKFMVYLQKENIIDESGMPKERFSAEFPKEGPSILRIQQVVRGDSAAYFCASSPWTGDEKLFFGSGTQLSVL.

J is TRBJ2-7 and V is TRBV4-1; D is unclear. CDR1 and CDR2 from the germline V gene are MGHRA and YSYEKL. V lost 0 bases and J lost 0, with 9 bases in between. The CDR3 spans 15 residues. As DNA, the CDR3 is TGCGCCAGCAGCCAAGAGGCGAGAGGCTCCTACGAGCAGTACTTC. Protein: CASSQEARGSYEQYF.

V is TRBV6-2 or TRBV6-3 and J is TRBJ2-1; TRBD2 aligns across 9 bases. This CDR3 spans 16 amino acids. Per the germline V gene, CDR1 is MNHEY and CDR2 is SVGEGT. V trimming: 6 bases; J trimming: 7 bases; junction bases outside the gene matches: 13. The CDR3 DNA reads TGTGCCAGCAGCGCTTCTTTAGCGGGAGAGAATAATGAGCAGTTCTTC. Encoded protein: CASSASLAGENNEQFF.

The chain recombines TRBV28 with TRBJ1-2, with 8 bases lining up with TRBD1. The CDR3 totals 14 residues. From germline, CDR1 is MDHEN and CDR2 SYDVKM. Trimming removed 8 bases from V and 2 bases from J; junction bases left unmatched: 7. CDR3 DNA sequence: TGTGCCAGCTTTCAGGGGGCGCAGAACTATGGCTACACCTTC. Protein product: CASFQGAQNYGYTF.